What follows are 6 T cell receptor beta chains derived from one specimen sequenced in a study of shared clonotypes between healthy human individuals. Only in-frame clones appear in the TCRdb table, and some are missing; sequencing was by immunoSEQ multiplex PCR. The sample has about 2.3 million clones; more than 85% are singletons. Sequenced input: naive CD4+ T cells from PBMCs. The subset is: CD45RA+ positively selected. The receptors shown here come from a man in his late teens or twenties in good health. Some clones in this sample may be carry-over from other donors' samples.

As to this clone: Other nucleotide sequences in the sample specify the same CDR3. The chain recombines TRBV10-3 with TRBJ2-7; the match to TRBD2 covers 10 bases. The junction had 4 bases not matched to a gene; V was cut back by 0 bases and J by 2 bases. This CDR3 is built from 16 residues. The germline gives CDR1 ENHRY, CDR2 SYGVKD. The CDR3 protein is CAISESKAGGPYEQYF. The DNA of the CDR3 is TGTGCCATCAGTGAGTCGAAAGCGGGAGGGCCCTACGAGCAGTACTTC.

CDR3 in amino acids: CASSLIYPRVETQYF. DNA for the CDR3: TGTGCCAGCAGCTTAATCTACCCCAGGGTGGAGACCCAGTACTTC. V gene TRBV11-2 combines with J gene TRBJ2-5; possibly TRBD1 for D (5 bases). Germline-derived CDR1 and CDR2 are SGHAT and FQNNGV. Between the trimmed V and J ends, which lost 2 bases and 5 bases, there was a span of 15 bases. The length of the CDR3 is 15 residues. Combining the CDR3 with reference TRBV11-2 and TRBJ2-5 gives the whole variable domain EAGVAQSPRYKIIEKRQSVAFWCNPISGHATLYWYQQILGQGPKLLIQFQNNGVVDDSQLPKDRFSAERLKGVDSTLKIQPAKLEDSAVYLCASSLIYPRVETQYFGPGTRLLVL.

The CDR3 DNA reads TGTGCCAGCAGCTTGGGCGGTGTCGTGACTGCTAGCAGGGGTAAAGATGAGCAGTTCTTC. Translated, it gives CASSLGGVVTASRGKDEQFF. The J gene is TRBJ2-1, the V gene TRBV5-4; TRBD1 might be the D (6 bases). This CDR3 region has 20 residues. Germline V gene data show CDR1 as SGHNT and CDR2 as YYREEE (reference sequence). V lost 0 bases and J 8 bases, leaving 30 bases between the germline ends. Combining the CDR3 with reference TRBV5-4 and TRBJ2-1 gives the whole variable domain ETGVTQSPTHLIKTRGQQVTLRCSSQSGHNTVSWYQQALGQGPQFIFQYYREEENGRGNFPPRFSGLQFPNYSSELNVNALELDDSALYLCASSLGGVVTASRGKDEQFFGPGTRLTVL.

The CDR3, as DNA: TGTGCCAGCTCACCACCTTCCCGGGGGGAGTCGGACGAGCAGTACTTC. The encoded protein is CASSPPSRGESDEQYF. The rearrangement uses TRBV18 and TRBJ2-7; 7 nucleotides line up with TRBD2. After removal of 0 bases from V and 5 bases from J, the junction contained 10 bases not matched to a gene. Germline V gives CDR1 KGHSH, CDR2 LQKENI. The CDR3 is 16 residues long.

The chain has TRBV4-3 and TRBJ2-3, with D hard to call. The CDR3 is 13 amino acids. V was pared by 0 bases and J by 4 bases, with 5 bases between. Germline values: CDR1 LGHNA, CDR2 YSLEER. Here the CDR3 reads CASSQDYADTQYF. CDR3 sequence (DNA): TGCGCCAGCAGCCAAGATTACGCAGATACGCAGTATTTT.

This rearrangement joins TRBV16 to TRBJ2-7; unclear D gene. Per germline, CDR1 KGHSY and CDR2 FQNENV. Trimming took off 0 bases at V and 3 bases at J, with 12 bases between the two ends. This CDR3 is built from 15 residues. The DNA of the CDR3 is TGTGCCAGCAGCCAATCCCCTGGCCCGGGCTACGAGCAGTACTTC. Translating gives CASSQSPGPGYEQYF.